What follows are 11 T cell receptor beta chains derived from one specimen sequenced in a study of yellow fever vaccine responses in identical twins. TCRdb re-derived calls from the RT-PCR reads in MiXCR, one entry per CDR3 protein. This table holds fewer than 7,000 distinct CDR3 sequences, about three quarters found once. The sequencing here drew on T cells from blood (PBMCs), unsorted or a sorted subset (not recorded which), taken before or after yellow fever vaccination (not recorded which). The receptors come from a woman between 18 and 29 years old who received the yellow fever vaccine.

This clonotype has a handful of counts. This chain links TRBV7-8 with TRBJ2-7, with D possibly matching TRBD1 (5 bases). Trimming took 4 bases from V and 1 from J, leaving 11 bases between them. The CDR3 runs 14 residues. Germline CDR1 and CDR2: SGHVS and FQNEAQ. This chain's CDR3 is CASSSWTTSYEQYV. CDR3 in DNA: TGTGCCAGCAGCTCATGGACAACGTCCTACGAGCAGTACGTC.

This rearrangement joins TRBV11-3 to TRBJ1-6, with 9 bases fitting TRBD1. CDR1 SGHNT and CDR2 YENEEA come from the germline V gene. Unmatched junction bases numbered 9, after V lost 5 bases and J lost 10 bases. CDR3 size: 15 residues. The CDR3 loop is CASSAGQGTWSPLHF. DNA for the CDR3: TGTGCCAGCAGCGCGGGACAGGGAACTTGGTCACCCCTCCACTTT.

CDR3 sequence: CASHGMSSYNEQFF. In DNA, the CDR3 is TGTGCCAGTCATGGGATGAGCTCCTACAATGAGCAGTTCTTC. This chain joins TRBV11-3 and TRBJ2-1, with no clear D. The CDR3 is made up of 14 amino acids. In germline, CDR1 is SGHNT, CDR2 YENEEA. Trimming removed 9 bases at V and 0 bases at J, with 12 bases between.

The rearrangement links TRBV11-1 to TRBJ2-5; 9 bases agree with TRBD1. Losses at the gene ends were 5 bases for V and 2 bases for J; bases not matched to a gene: 15. Looked up from germline, CDR1 is SGHAT and CDR2 is FQDESV (reference sequence). The CDR3 sequence is 18 residues long. CDR3 region: CASSGKNDRGSYQETQYF. For the CDR3, the DNA is TGTGCCAGCAGCGGAAAGAATGACAGGGGGTCGTATCAAGAGACCCAGTACTTC.

This sequence joins TRBV7-3 and TRBJ2-5; possible D gene TRBD1, 5 bases. CDR3 size: 16 residues. Germline CDR1 and CDR2: SGHTA and FQGTGA. Between the trimmed V and J ends, which lost 0 bases and 2 bases, there was a span of 13 bases. CDR3 bases: TGTGCCAGCAGCTTAACGGGGCGGTCAGCACAAGAGACCCAGTACTTC. Its protein is CASSLTGRSAQETQYF.

The chain recombines TRBV5-1 with TRBJ1-1, with 12 bases lining up with TRBD1. Germline lookup yields CDR1 SGHRS and CDR2 YFSETQ. The J segment lost 1 base and the V segment lost 4 bases, leaving 5 bases of the junction unmatched. The CDR3 sequence is 16 residues long. In DNA, the CDR3 is TGCGCCAGCAGCCCCGGGACAGGGGGCTGGAACACTGAAGCTTTCTTT. Its translation: CASSPGTGGWNTEAFF.

This sequence joins TRBV4-2 and TRBJ2-1, with 13 bases that match TRBD2. CDR1 LGHNA and CDR2 YNFKEQ come from the germline V gene. The CDR3 contains 16 residues. With 5 bases clipped from V and 7 bases from J, the junction kept 8 bases outside the gene matches. The CDR3 here is CASSTLAGGLLNEQFF. Here the CDR3 DNA reads TGTGCCAGCAGCACACTAGCGGGGGGGTTGTTAAATGAGCAGTTCTTC.

The rearrangement links TRBV7-3 to TRBJ2-2, with 9 bases matching TRBD2. Looked up from germline, CDR1 is SGHTA and CDR2 is FQGTGA. Unmatched junction bases numbered 4, after V lost 1 base and J lost 1 base. The length of the CDR3 is 17 residues. The CDR3: CASSLRTTSGNTGELFF. CDR3 bases: TGTGCCAGCAGCTTAAGAACGACTAGCGGGAACACCGGGGAGCTGTTTTTT. Combining the CDR3 with reference TRBV7-3 and TRBJ2-2 gives the whole variable domain GAGVSQTPSNKVTEKGKYVELRCDPISGHTALYWYRQSLGQGPEFLIYFQGTGAADDSGLPNDRFFAVRPEGSVSTLKIQRTERGDSAVYLCASSLRTTSGNTGELFFGEGSRLTVL.

The chain combines TRBV29-1 with TRBJ2-3, with TRBD2 as a possible D gene (5 bases). CDR1 and CDR2 (germline): SQVTM, ANQGSEA. Trimming shortened V by 1 base and J by 4 bases, and 6 bases separated the two germline ends. The CDR3 is 12 residues long. The CDR3 protein is CSVEGRADTQYF. CDR3 in DNA: TGCAGCGTTGAAGGGCGGGCAGATACGCAGTATTTT.

The chain employs TRBV4-1 and TRBJ1-5; D call uncertain. Trimming pared 4 bases from V and 5 bases from J, leaving 9 bases between. Per germline, CDR1 MGHRA and CDR2 YSYEKL. The CDR3 sequence is 13 residues long. The CDR3 nucleotides are TGCGCCAGCAGCCGGGGTTTGGATCAGCCCCAGCATTTT. It codes for CASSRGLDQPQHF.

This rearrangement joins TRBV12-1 to TRBJ2-3; the table's D call, TRBD1, has no DNA check behind it. TRBV12-1 is reported as a pseudogene. This CDR3 has 16 residues. CDR3 nucleotide sequence: TGCGCCAGCAGCGGGGGCCGGGGCCCGGGGACAGATACGCAGTATTTT. It codes for CASSGGRGPGTDTQYF.